This is a list of T cell receptor beta chains from one sample in a study of OX40 agonist ivuxolimab in advanced cancers. Sequenced by immunoSEQ multiplex PCR; TCRdb stores in-frame clones only, minus some. Here the sample spans fewer than 60,000 clones, 75% to 90% being singletons. The source material was CD4+ or CD8+ T cells sorted from blood, sampled in a trial of the OX40 agonist ivuxolimab. All receptors derive from an adult with an advanced solid tumor such as melanoma, head and neck, liver or kidney cancer. CDR3s include the opening cysteine and the closing phenylalanine or tryptophan. The D gene is left open where the match is weak. The listing skips clone size in some rows; elsewhere it reads once, few, many or a size class.

V gene: TRBV9; J gene: TRBJ2-3; clone size: once; D gene: TRBD1; CDR3 protein: CASSFTRQGTDTQYF; CDR3 DNA: TGTGCCAGCAGCTTTACGCGACAGGGGACAGATACGCAGTATTTT
V gene: TRBV4-2; J gene: TRBJ2-1; clone size: NA; D gene: TRBD2; CDR3 protein: CASSQDSSGGPGEQFF; CDR3 DNA: TGTGCCAGCAGCCAAGATTCGTCGGGGGGGCCCGGTGAGCAGTTCTTC
V gene: TRBV7-6; J gene: TRBJ2-3; clone size: NA; D gene: NA; CDR3 protein: CASSLETGSTQYF; CDR3 DNA: TGTGCCAGCAGCTTAGAGACCGGGAGTACACAGTATTTT
V gene: TRBV28; J gene: TRBJ2-2; clone size: NA; D gene: NA; CDR3 protein: CASSLGSNTGELFF; CDR3 DNA: TGTGCCAGCAGTTTAGGCAGTAACACCGGGGAGCTGTTTTTT
V gene: TRBV4-1; J gene: TRBJ1-4; clone size: NA; D gene: NA; CDR3 protein: CASSQVIGGGLFF; CDR3 DNA: TGCGCCAGCAGCCAAGTCATCGGGGGGGGGCTGTTTTTT
V gene: TRBV6-5; J gene: TRBJ1-2; clone size: NA; D gene: NA; CDR3 protein: CASSYSTRAEGYTF; CDR3 DNA: TGTGCCAGCAGTTACTCGACCAGGGCGGAAGGCTACACCTTC
V gene: TRBV19; J gene: TRBJ1-2; clone size: NA; D gene: TRBD1; CDR3 protein: CASSKQGMGYGYTF; CDR3 DNA: TGTGCCAGTAGTAAACAGGGGATGGGCTATGGCTACACCTTC
V gene: TRBV29-1; J gene: TRBJ2-1; clone size: NA; D gene: NA; CDR3 protein: CSVEWQGTYNEQFF; CDR3 DNA: TGCAGCGTTGAATGGCAGGGAACCTACAATGAGCAGTTCTTC
V gene: TRBV9; J gene: TRBJ2-3; clone size: NA; D gene: NA; CDR3 protein: CASSVDEPSTDTQYF; CDR3 DNA: TGTGCCAGCAGCGTAGACGAACCCAGCACAGATACGCAGTATTTT
V gene: TRBV28; J gene: TRBJ1-1; clone size: NA; D gene: NA; CDR3 protein: CASSFGQGSGTEAFF; CDR3 DNA: TGTGCCAGCAGTTTTGGGCAGGGGTCGGGCACTGAAGCTTTCTTT
V gene: TRBV5-1; J gene: TRBJ2-2; clone size: NA; D gene: NA; CDR3 protein: CASGPTRDTGELFF; CDR3 DNA: TGCGCCAGCGGCCCAACCAGGGACACCGGGGAGCTGTTTTTT
V gene: TRBV6-5; J gene: TRBJ2-3; clone size: NA; D gene: TRBD2; CDR3 protein: CASSFTAGPADTQYF; CDR3 DNA: TGTGCCAGCAGTTTCACAGCGGGGCCGGCGGATACGCAGTATTTT
V gene: TRBV7-5; J gene: TRBJ2-5; clone size: NA; D gene: NA; CDR3 protein: CVRSLTETGGLQETQYF; CDR3 DNA: TGTGTCAGAAGCTTAACAGAAACGGGGGGGCTACAAGAGACCCAGTACTTC
V gene: TRBV29-1; J gene: TRBJ2-2; clone size: NA; D gene: NA; CDR3 protein: CSVESVATIGNTGELFF; CDR3 DNA: TGCAGCGTTGAATCGGTGGCGACCATAGGGAACACCGGGGAGCTGTTTTTT
V gene: TRBV9; J gene: TRBJ2-1; clone size: NA; D gene: TRBD2; CDR3 protein: CASSVDYRGGDNEQFF; CDR3 DNA: TGTGCCAGCAGCGTAGACTATCGGGGGGGCGATAATGAGCAGTTCTTC
V gene: TRBV28; J gene: TRBJ1-4; clone size: NA; D gene: NA; CDR3 protein: CASSFPPGGATNEKLFF; CDR3 DNA: TGTGCCAGCAGTTTCCCCCCCGGAGGGGCAACTAATGAAAAACTGTTTTTT
V gene: TRBV28; J gene: TRBJ1-2; clone size: NA; D gene: NA; CDR3 protein: CASTSRGSVGYTF; CDR3 DNA: TGTGCCAGCACCTCCCGGGGCAGTGTTGGCTACACCTTC
V gene: TRBV6-6; J gene: TRBJ2-3; clone size: NA; D gene: TRBD2; CDR3 protein: CASGLSGGAGIDTQYF; CDR3 DNA: TGTGCCAGCGGCTTGAGCGGGGGGGCCGGTATAGATACGCAGTATTTT
V gene: TRBV10-2; J gene: TRBJ1-1; clone size: once; D gene: NA; CDR3 protein: CASTWGQDTGTEAFF; CDR3 DNA: TGCGCCAGCACCTGGGGGCAGGACACTGGGACTGAAGCTTTCTTT
V gene: TRBV5-8; J gene: TRBJ1-4; clone size: NA; D gene: TRBD1; CDR3 protein: CASTMTGGEKLFF; CDR3 DNA: TGTGCCAGCACCATGACAGGGGGTGAAAAACTGTTTTTT
V gene: TRBV30; J gene: TRBJ2-2; clone size: NA; D gene: TRBD1; CDR3 protein: CAWSYGTGPTGELFF; CDR3 DNA: TGTGCCTGGAGTTATGGGACAGGGCCCACCGGGGAGCTGTTTTTT
V gene: TRBV15; J gene: TRBJ1-1; clone size: NA; D gene: TRBD1; CDR3 protein: CATSRDTGQGWGEAFF; CDR3 DNA: TGTGCCACCAGCAGAGATACCGGACAGGGTTGGGGTGAAGCTTTCTTT
V gene: TRBV6-6; J gene: TRBJ2-7; clone size: NA; D gene: TRBD1; CDR3 protein: CASRLGTGVDEQYF; CDR3 DNA: TGTGCCAGCAGGCTAGGGACAGGGGTGGACGAGCAGTACTTC
V gene: TRBV7-9; J gene: TRBJ2-2; clone size: large; D gene: NA; CDR3 protein: CASSTPTGELFF; CDR3 DNA: TGTGCCAGCAGCACCCCCACCGGGGAGCTGTTTTTT
V gene: TRBV29-1; J gene: TRBJ2-7; clone size: NA; D gene: NA; CDR3 protein: CSVEDNGGYEQYF; CDR3 DNA: TGCAGCGTTGAAGATAACGGGGGCTACGAGCAGTACTTC
V gene: TRBV27; J gene: TRBJ1-5; clone size: NA; D gene: TRBD1; CDR3 protein: CASSSGGSGNQPQHF; CDR3 DNA: TGTGCCAGCAGCTCAGGGGGCAGTGGAAATCAGCCCCAGCATTTT
V gene: TRBV7-2; J gene: TRBJ2-2; clone size: NA; D gene: NA; CDR3 protein: CASSPSFGELFF; CDR3 DNA: TGTGCCAGCAGCCCGTCTTTTGGGGAGCTGTTTTTT
V gene: TRBV6-1; J gene: TRBJ2-1; clone size: NA; D gene: NA; CDR3 protein: CAGSGSGLHEQFF; CDR3 DNA: TGTGCCGGCAGTGGCTCAGGGTTACATGAGCAGTTCTTC
V gene: TRBV5-1; J gene: TRBJ2-5; clone size: NA; D gene: TRBD1; CDR3 protein: CASSGVIGQGALRETQYF; CDR3 DNA: TGCGCCAGCAGCGGGGTGATTGGTCAGGGGGCGCTTCGGGAGACCCAGTACTTC
V gene: TRBV14; J gene: TRBJ1-2; clone size: NA; D gene: NA; CDR3 protein: CASSQDWTFYGYTF; CDR3 DNA: TGTGCCAGCAGCCAAGACTGGACTTTCTATGGCTACACCTTC
V gene: TRBV6-1; J gene: TRBJ1-2; clone size: NA; D gene: NA; CDR3 protein: CASTKVASGYGYTF; CDR3 DNA: TGTGCCAGCACCAAGGTAGCCTCCGGCTATGGCTACACCTTC
V gene: TRBV28; J gene: TRBJ2-3; clone size: NA; D gene: NA; CDR3 protein: CASSLSRGAFPDTQYF; CDR3 DNA: TGTGCCAGCAGTTTATCCCGGGGGGCCTTCCCAGATACGCAGTATTTT
V gene: TRBV27; J gene: TRBJ2-1; clone size: NA; D gene: TRBD2; CDR3 protein: CASSPRGGWYNEQFF; CDR3 DNA: TGTGCCAGCAGTCCACGGGGGGGCTGGTACAATGAGCAGTTCTTC
V gene: TRBV14; J gene: TRBJ1-2; clone size: NA; D gene: NA; CDR3 protein: CASSLRGLYGYTF; CDR3 DNA: TGTGCCAGCAGCCTCCGGGGACTCTATGGCTACACCTTC
V gene: TRBV4-3; J gene: TRBJ2-5; clone size: NA; D gene: NA; CDR3 protein: CASSQDGQETQYF; CDR3 DNA: TGCGCCAGCAGCCAGGACGGCCAAGAGACCCAGTACTTC
V gene: TRBV4-2; J gene: TRBJ2-7; clone size: few; D gene: NA; CDR3 protein: CASSQGQSPAYEQYF; CDR3 DNA: TGTGCCAGCAGCCAAGGGCAGAGTCCGGCCTACGAGCAGTACTTC
V gene: TRBV27; J gene: TRBJ1-5; clone size: NA; D gene: TRBD1; CDR3 protein: CASSPGTGYSNQPQHF; CDR3 DNA: TGTGCCAGCAGTCCCGGGACAGGGTATAGCAATCAGCCCCAGCATTTT
V gene: TRBV7-9; J gene: TRBJ2-7; clone size: NA; D gene: NA; CDR3 protein: CASSDQDWAYEQHF; CDR3 DNA: TGTGCCAGCAGCGATCAGGACTGGGCTTACGAGCAGCACTTC
V gene: TRBV2; J gene: TRBJ2-1; clone size: NA; D gene: NA; CDR3 protein: CASQEDEQFF; CDR3 DNA: TGTGCCAGCCAGGAGGATGAGCAGTTCTTC
V gene: TRBV5-5; J gene: TRBJ1-2; clone size: once; D gene: NA; CDR3 protein: CASSLDLGFLRGYTF; CDR3 DNA: TGTGCCAGCAGCTTGGATCTGGGGTTTTTACGTGGCTACACCTTC
V gene: TRBV5-4; J gene: TRBJ2-5; clone size: NA; D gene: NA; CDR3 protein: CASSISQGETQYF; CDR3 DNA: TGTGCCAGCAGCATATCCCAGGGAGAGACCCAGTACTTC
V gene: TRBV4-1; J gene: TRBJ2-1; clone size: NA; D gene: NA; CDR3 protein: CASSQELRPNEQFF; CDR3 DNA: TGCGCCAGCAGCCAAGAATTACGCCCCAATGAGCAGTTCTTC
V gene: TRBV9; J gene: TRBJ2-2; clone size: NA; D gene: NA; CDR3 protein: CASSGVNTGELFF; CDR3 DNA: TGTGCCAGCAGCGGGGTCAACACCGGGGAGCTGTTTTTT
V gene: TRBV9; J gene: TRBJ2-3; clone size: NA; D gene: NA; CDR3 protein: CASSVEASLGTDTQYF; CDR3 DNA: TGTGCCAGCAGCGTAGAGGCCTCTCTGGGCACAGATACGCAGTATTTT
V gene: TRBV7-3; J gene: TRBJ1-2; clone size: NA; D gene: NA; CDR3 protein: CASSLNEGYGYTF; CDR3 DNA: TGTGCCAGCAGCTTAAATGAAGGCTATGGCTACACCTTC
V gene: TRBV7-9; J gene: TRBJ2-2; clone size: NA; D gene: TRBD1; CDR3 protein: CASSLADRGRRNTGELFF; CDR3 DNA: TGTGCCAGCAGCTTAGCAGACAGGGGGCGACGGAACACCGGGGAGCTGTTTTTT
V gene: TRBV19; J gene: TRBJ1-2; clone size: NA; D gene: NA; CDR3 protein: CASSIGRRLKDGYTF; CDR3 DNA: TGTGCCAGTAGTATAGGTAGAAGACTGAAGGATGGCTACACCTTC
V gene: TRBV9; J gene: TRBJ1-4; clone size: NA; D gene: NA; CDR3 protein: CASSKGSANEKLFF; CDR3 DNA: TGTGCCAGCAGTAAAGGGTCGGCTAATGAAAAACTGTTTTTT
V gene: TRBV27; J gene: TRBJ2-7; clone size: NA; D gene: TRBD2; CDR3 protein: CASSLRGRYEQYF; CDR3 DNA: TGTGCCAGCAGTTTGCGGGGGAGGTACGAGCAGTACTTC